A selection of T cell receptor beta chains follows, all from one sample in a study of vaccination and CD4 T cells after COVID-19. Which antigens these TCRs recognize remains unknown. TCRdb used MiXCR to reprocess the PCR reads, holding one entry per CDR3 protein. The sample lists 9,500 to 15,000 distinct CDR3 sequences, about 61% occurring once. Sequencing was carried out using CD4+ T cells from blood, cultured in vitro. These receptors were collected from a human donor who had recovered from COVID-19. Each CDR3 is given with its conserved first and last residue. D genes are given only for firm matches. Not every row has a clone size; where given, it reads once, few, many or a size class.

j_gene | v_gene | d_gene | abundance | CDR3nt | CDR3aa
TRBJ1-1 | TRBV2 | - | - | TGTGCCAGCAGTGTAGGGGTTTACACTGAAGCTTTCTTT | CASSVGVYTEAFF
TRBJ2-5 | TRBV27 | TRBD2 | - | TGTGCCAGCAGTTTACGCCGTGTGACGGGAGGGGGGCAAGAGACCCAGTACTTC | CASSLRRVTGGGQETQYF
TRBJ2-2 | TRBV10-3 | - | - | TGTGCCATCAGTGAGTCGGAGCGAATGAACACCGGGGAGCTGTTTTTT | CAISESERMNTGELFF
TRBJ2-2 | TRBV25-1 | TRBD1 | few | TGTGCCAGCAGTGAGCCCGGACAGGACCTCACCGGGGAGCTGTTTTTT | CASSEPGQDLTGELFF
TRBJ2-3 | TRBV4-1 | - | - | TGCGCCAGCAGCCCCTCGAAGGGGCGCACAGATACGCAGTATTTT | CASSPSKGRTDTQYF
TRBJ2-3 | TRBV20-1 | - | - | TGCAGTGCGTACACAGGGCTGTCGACGCAGTATTTT | CSAYTGLSTQYF
TRBJ1-2 | TRBV28 | - | - | TGTGCCAGCAGTGTGGTGGACAGAACGGCTAACTATGGCTACACCTTC | CASSVVDRTANYGYTF
TRBJ2-7 | TRBV6-1 | - | - | TGTGCCAGCAGTGACACTACCTACGAGCAGTACTTC | CASSDTTYEQYF
TRBJ2-3 | TRBV7-3 | - | - | TGTGCCAGCAGCAATAGCCCCCACACAGATACGCAGTATTTT | CASSNSPHTDTQYF
TRBJ1-3 | TRBV7-9 | TRBD1 | - | TGTGCCAGCAGCCTGCGGACAGGGGCTGGAAACACCATATATTTT | CASSLRTGAGNTIYF
TRBJ1-2 | TRBV29-1 | - | medium-sized | TGCAGCGTTGATTGGGGTAATGGCGGCTACACCTTC | CSVDWGNGGYTF
TRBJ2-1 | TRBV20-1 | TRBD2 | few | TGCAGTGCGCCACGGTGGAGGACTAGGGCCTACAATGAGCAGTTCTTC | CSAPRWRTRAYNEQFF
TRBJ1-1 | TRBV27 | - | few | TGTGCCAGCCGGAGGGGACAATACACTGAAGCTTTCTTT | CASRRGQYTEAFF
TRBJ1-5 | TRBV19 | - | - | TGTGCCAGTAGTCCCCATGGGTGGGGACTCGAGGGGCAGCCCCAGCATTTT | CASSPHGWGLEGQPQHF
TRBJ2-2 | TRBV6-5 | - | - | TGTGCCAGCAGTTACTCGACCTTGTCCAAGTGGGGGGAGCTGTTTTTT | CASSYSTLSKWGELFF
TRBJ1-2 | TRBV27 | - | large | TGTGCCAGCAGTTTACGAGGGGGGAATGGCTACACCTTC | CASSLRGGNGYTF
TRBJ2-1 | TRBV7-9 | TRBD1 | - | TGTGCCAGCAGCCCAGGACAGGGGCGATACAATGAGCAGTTCTTC | CASSPGQGRYNEQFF
TRBJ1-2 | TRBV24-1 | - | - | TGTGCCACCAGTTTACTGGGCTATGGCTACACCTTC | CATSLLGYGYTF
TRBJ1-2 | TRBV24-1 | - | - | TGTGCCACCAGTGAGATACCTGGGGGCGGCTACACCTTC | CATSEIPGGGYTF
TRBJ2-7 | TRBV4-3 | TRBD1 | - | TGCGCCAGCAGTTTTGACAGGGGTCACCCCTACGAGCAGTACTTC | CASSFDRGHPYEQYF
TRBJ2-7 | TRBV6-1 | TRBD2 | once | TGTGCCAGCAGAAGGACTAGCGGGAGGGGTTACGAGCAGTACTTC | CASRRTSGRGYEQYF
TRBJ2-4 | TRBV6-1 | - | - | TGTGCCAGCAGTGAGGAAGGTGGTATAGCCAAAAACATTCAGTACTTC | CASSEEGGIAKNIQYF
TRBJ1-2 | TRBV24-1 | - | - | TGTGCCACCAGTGATCGGAACTATGGCTACACCTTC | CATSDRNYGYTF
TRBJ2-2 | TRBV2 | TRBD1 | - | TGTGCCAGCAGCATACAGGGGGCGCTTATCGGGGAGCTGTTTTTT | CASSIQGALIGELFF
TRBJ1-1 | TRBV7-8 | - | few | TGTGCCAGCAGCTTAGGGTGGGGTTTAATGAACACTGAAGCTTTCTTT | CASSLGWGLMNTEAFF
TRBJ2-6 | TRBV10-3 | - | - | TGTGCCATCAGTGATGGCTCTGGGGCCAACGTCCTGACTTTC | CAISDGSGANVLTF
TRBJ2-7 | TRBV6-5 | - | - | TGTGCCAGCAGTTACTGGGGCGGAGGGGGAGTAGTCTACGAGCAGTACTTC | CASSYWGGGGVVYEQYF
TRBJ1-6 | TRBV2 | - | - | TGTGCCAGCAGTCTATCAGGGGACTCCTATAATCCACCCCTCCACTTT | CASSLSGDSYNPPLHF
TRBJ2-3 | TRBV24-1 | - | - | TGTGCCACCAGTAGTCCTACAGAAACTAGCACAGATACGCAGTATTTT | CATSSPTETSTDTQYF